The sequence of this TCR beta chain was determined in a study of T cells after yellow fever vaccination. CDR1 SGHTA and CDR2 FQGNSA come from the germline V gene. The V and J ends lost 0 bases and 10 bases, in that order; junction bases with no gene match: 6. This CDR3 spans 13 amino acids. A word on this clonotype: Its antigen is still unknown.

Whole-study results and caveats: CD4 and CD8 compartments shared a small share of clonotypes, likely from convergent recombination.

A universal primer site and UMIs were added as TCR cDNA was made by 5'RACE template switching. TCRdb ran MiXCR on the 5' RACE reads and lists one entry per CDR3 protein. Of about 350,000 distinct CDR3 sequences listed, roughly an eighth are singletons. The V call is TRBV7-2, the J call TRBJ2-7, with TRBD1 matching over 7 bases. This material consisted of CD4+ T cells sorted from PBMCs, taken 15 days after the yellow fever booster vaccination. The source is a man aged 18 to 29 who received the YFV17D yellow fever vaccine. The CDR3 bases are TGTGCCAGCAGCTTAGCGGGACAGTCGGGACAGTACTTC. Residues: CASSLAGQSGQYF. Using reference TRBV7-2 and TRBJ2-7 for the parts outside the CDR3, the full variable domain is GAGVSQSPSNKVTEKGKDVELRCDPISGHTALYWYRQSLGQGLEFLIYFQGNSAPDKSGLPSDRFSAERTGGSVSTLTIQRTQQEDSAVYLCASSLAGQSGQYFGPGTRLTVT.